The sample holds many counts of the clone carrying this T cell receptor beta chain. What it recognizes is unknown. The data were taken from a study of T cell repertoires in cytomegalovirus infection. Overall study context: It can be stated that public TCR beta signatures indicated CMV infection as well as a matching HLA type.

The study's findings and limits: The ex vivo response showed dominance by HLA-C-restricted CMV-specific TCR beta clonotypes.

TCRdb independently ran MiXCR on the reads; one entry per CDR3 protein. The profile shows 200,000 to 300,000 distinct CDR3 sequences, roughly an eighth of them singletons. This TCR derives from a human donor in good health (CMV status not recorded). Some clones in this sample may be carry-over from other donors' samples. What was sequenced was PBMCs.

The DNA for the CDR3 is TGTGCCAGCAGCAGGGGGGCAGGGGGTGTCGAGACCCAGTACTTC. Its protein is CASSRGAGGVETQYF. V gene TRBV7-2 combines with J gene TRBJ2-5; perhaps TRBD1 as D (7 bases). The V end lost 5 bases, the J end lost 5 bases, and 18 bases lay between the germline ends. Per germline, CDR1 SGHTA and CDR2 FQGNSA. The CDR3 runs to 15 residues. The full variable domain, completed using reference TRBV7-2 and TRBJ2-5, is GAGVSQSPSNKVTEKGKDVELRCDPISGHTALYWYRQSLGQGLEFLIYFQGNSAPDKSGLPSDRFSAERTGGSVSTLTIQRTQQEDSAVYLCASSRGAGGVETQYFGPGTRLLVL.